The T cell receptor beta chain described here comes from a study of lymphopenia after photon versus proton radiotherapy. This CDR3 region has 13 residues. V was shortened by 1 base and J by 7 bases, with 8 bases between the two germline ends. Germline V CDR1 and CDR2: SGHTA, FQGNSA. Study results and limitations: Authors raise, but do not show, better survival with proton therapy. Photon-treated patients lost naive T cells and TCR diversity; proton-treated stayed stable.

In the case of this clone: No antigen is known for it.

TCRdb keeps only in-frame clones here, not all; method: immunoSEQ multiplex PCR. Of some 26,000 clones in the sample, under 85% were seen once. Source: peripheral blood, taken from a patient treated with photon-based radiotherapy. This clonotype originated in a woman aged 45-59 years with pancreatic cancer. This chain uses TRBV7-2 with TRBJ1-5; D is possibly TRBD1 (6 bases). The CDR3 is CASSLGGGQPQHF. The CDR3 coding sequence is TGTGCCAGCAGCTTAGGGGGGGGCCAGCCCCAGCATTTT.